Listed below are T cell receptor beta chains from one sample, sequenced in a study of blood T cells in healthy people across ages. TCRdb fed the 5' RACE reads into MiXCR, producing one record per CDR3 protein. Among around 780,000 distinct CDR3 sequences listed, just over 55% were seen once. Sequencing input: blood. These receptors all stem from a middle-aged man in good health. Both conserved end residues are part of each CDR3. A D gene is named only where the DNA matches it firmly. Part of the rows lack a size; the others show once, few, many or a class for expanded clones.

j_call clone_size v_call d_call cdr3_aa cdr3_nt
TRBJ2-3 few TRBV28 NA CASSTTPSDTQYF TGTGCCAGCAGCACGACTCCTAGCGATACGCAGTATTTT
TRBJ1-1 NA TRBV4-1 NA CASSQELRGTEAFF TGCGCCAGCAGCCAAGAACTGAGGGGCACTGAAGCTTTCTTT
TRBJ1-6 NA TRBV2 NA CASSDQRGSGSPLHF TGTGCCAGCAGCGACCAACGGGGTAGTGGGTCACCCCTCCACTTT
TRBJ2-4 few TRBV5-1 NA CASIDSALDGKKAKNIQYF TGCGCCAGCATCGACTCCGCCCTAGACGGAAAAAAGGCCAAAAACATTCAGTACTTC
TRBJ2-7 NA TRBV6-5 NA CASSYSWGGLNYEQYF TGTGCCAGCAGTTACTCCTGGGGAGGCCTTAACTACGAGCAGTACTTC
TRBJ2-7 NA TRBV6-2/TRBV6-3 NA CASITGPYEQYF TGTGCCAGCATAACAGGGCCCTACGAGCAGTACTTC
TRBJ2-7 few TRBV21-1 NA CASSRGPPRGSYEQYF TGTGCCAGCAGCCGAGGGCCACCTAGGGGGTCCTACGAGCAGTACTTC
TRBJ2-2 NA TRBV6-1 NA CASSELPQYTGELFF TGTGCCAGCAGTGAATTACCACAATACACCGGGGAGCTGTTTTTT
TRBJ2-5 few TRBV4-1 TRBD2 CASSQALAGGETQYF TGCGCCAGCAGCCAAGCCCTAGCGGGGGGTGAGACCCAGTACTTC
TRBJ2-7 few TRBV29-1 NA CSVEKNYEQYF TGCAGCGTTGAGAAGAACTACGAGCAGTACTTC
TRBJ2-5 few TRBV7-9 TRBD1 CASRGQHQETQYF TGTGCCAGCAGGGGACAGCACCAAGAGACCCAGTACTTC
TRBJ2-1 NA TRBV7-2 TRBD2 CASSLGTPRLAEETQFF TGTGCCAGCAGCTTAGGCACGCCGAGACTAGCGGAAGAGACCCAGTTCTTC
TRBJ1-2 NA TRBV3-1 NA CASSQDGAYGYTF TGTGCCAGCAGCCAAGATGGAGCCTATGGCTACACCTTC
TRBJ2-1 NA TRBV7-3 TRBD2 CASSSTGIGLAGSYNEQFF TGTGCCAGCAGCTCAACCGGAATAGGACTAGCGGGAAGCTACAATGAGCAGTTCTTC
TRBJ2-7 NA TRBV7-2 NA CASSLASNLIAYEQYF TGTGCCAGCAGCTTAGCCTCCAACCTGATTGCGTACGAGCAGTACTTC
TRBJ2-5 NA TRBV10-3 TRBD1 CAISSPGTAPWETQYF TGTGCCATCAGTTCTCCCGGGACAGCGCCGTGGGAGACCCAGTACTTC
TRBJ1-6 NA TRBV25-1 NA CASSGPGASPLHF TGTGCCAGCAGTGGGCCAGGGGCTTCACCCCTCCACTTT
TRBJ2-1 NA TRBV29-1 TRBD1 CSVAQGVRPYNEQFF TGCAGCGTTGCACAGGGGGTCAGACCCTACAATGAGCAGTTCTTC
TRBJ1-2 NA TRBV24-1 NA CATSDSMTAYYGYTF TGTGCCACCAGTGATTCGATGACAGCGTACTATGGCTACACCTTC
TRBJ2-2 few TRBV27 NA CASSLIYTGELFF TGTGCCAGCAGTCTTATTTACACCGGGGAGCTGTTTTTT
TRBJ2-7 NA TRBV7-2 TRBD1 CASSSGRDRVHEQYF TGTGCCAGCAGCTCGGGCCGGGACAGGGTGCACGAGCAGTACTTC
TRBJ2-7 NA TRBV20-1 TRBD1 CSAHKPGQGLYEQYF TGCAGTGCGCACAAGCCCGGACAGGGTTTGTACGAGCAGTACTTC
TRBJ2-7 NA TRBV28 NA CASSFSSGTPSYEQYF TGTGCCAGCAGTTTCAGCTCCGGGACCCCCTCCTACGAGCAGTACTTC
TRBJ1-6 NA TRBV6-1 NA CASTGVGNSPLHF TGTGCCAGCACGGGGGTTGGCAATTCACCCCTCCACTTT
TRBJ2-7 NA TRBV4-1 NA CASSPDPGTNYEQYF TGCGCCAGCAGCCCTGACCCCGGGACCAACTACGAGCAGTACTTC
TRBJ2-1 NA TRBV11-3 TRBD1 CASGAGTGGNNEQFF TGTGCCAGCGGTGCCGGGACAGGGGGTAATAATGAGCAGTTCTTC
TRBJ1-2 NA TRBV24-1 NA CATRSRAGDSGYTF TGTGCCACCAGATCCCGGGCAGGGGATAGTGGCTACACCTTC
TRBJ2-3 NA TRBV20-1 TRBD1 CSASVSRGWVLDTQYF TGCAGTGCTAGTGTGTCCAGGGGGTGGGTTTTGGATACGCAGTATTTT
TRBJ2-3 few TRBV10-3 NA CAIKGAAAAGTQYF TGTGCCATCAAAGGTGCGGCCGCCGCAGGTACGCAGTATTTT
TRBJ2-7 few TRBV27 NA CASSLFRGAATTNYEQYF TGTGCCAGCAGTTTATTTCGCGGTGCTGCGACTACAAACTACGAGCAGTACTTC
TRBJ2-3 NA TRBV25-1 TRBD2 CASSAGLGSSDTQYF TGTGCCAGCAGTGCGGGACTAGGTTCCTCAGATACGCAGTATTTT
TRBJ2-7 few TRBV4-1 NA CASSQGVSLKNEQYF TGCGCCAGCAGCCAAGGGGTTTCGTTAAAGAACGAGCAGTACTTC
TRBJ1-1 NA TRBV28 NA CASLNMNTEAFF TGTGCCAGCCTTAATATGAACACTGAAGCTTTCTTT